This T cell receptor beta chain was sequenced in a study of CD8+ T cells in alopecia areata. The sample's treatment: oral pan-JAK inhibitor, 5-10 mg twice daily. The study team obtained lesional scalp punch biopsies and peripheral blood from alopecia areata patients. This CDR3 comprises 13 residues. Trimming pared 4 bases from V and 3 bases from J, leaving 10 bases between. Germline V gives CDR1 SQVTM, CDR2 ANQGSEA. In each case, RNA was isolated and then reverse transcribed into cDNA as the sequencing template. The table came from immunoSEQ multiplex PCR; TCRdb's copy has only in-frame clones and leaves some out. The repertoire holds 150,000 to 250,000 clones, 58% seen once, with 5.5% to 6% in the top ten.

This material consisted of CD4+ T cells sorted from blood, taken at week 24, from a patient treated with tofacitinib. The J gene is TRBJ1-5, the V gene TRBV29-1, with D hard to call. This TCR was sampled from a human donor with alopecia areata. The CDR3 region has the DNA TGCAGCGTTGGTAGGTCGTACAATCAGCCCCAGCATTTT. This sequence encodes CSVGRSYNQPQHF. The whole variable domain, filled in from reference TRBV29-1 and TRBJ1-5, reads SAVISQKPSRDICQRGTSLTIQCQVDSQVTMMFWYRQQPGQSLTLIATANQGSEATYESGFVIDKFPISRPNLTFSTLTVSNMSPEDSSIYLCSVGRSYNQPQHFGDGTRLSIL.